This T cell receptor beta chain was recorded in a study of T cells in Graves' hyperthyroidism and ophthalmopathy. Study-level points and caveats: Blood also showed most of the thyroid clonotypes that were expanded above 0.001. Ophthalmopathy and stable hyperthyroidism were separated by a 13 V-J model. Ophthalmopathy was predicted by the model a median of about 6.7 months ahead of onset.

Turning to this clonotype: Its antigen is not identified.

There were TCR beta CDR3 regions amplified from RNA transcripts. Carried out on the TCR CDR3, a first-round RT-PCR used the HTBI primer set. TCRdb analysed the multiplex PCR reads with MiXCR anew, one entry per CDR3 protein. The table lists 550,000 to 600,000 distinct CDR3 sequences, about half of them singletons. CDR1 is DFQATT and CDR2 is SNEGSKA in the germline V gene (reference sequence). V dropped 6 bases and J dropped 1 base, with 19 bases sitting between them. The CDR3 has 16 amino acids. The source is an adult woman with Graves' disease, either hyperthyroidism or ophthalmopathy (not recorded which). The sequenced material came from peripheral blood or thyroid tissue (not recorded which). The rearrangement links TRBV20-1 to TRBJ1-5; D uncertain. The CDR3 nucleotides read TGCAGTGCCAGCAGCTCCGCGAAGGGAAGCAATCAGCCCCAGCATTTT. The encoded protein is CSASSSAKGSNQPQHF.